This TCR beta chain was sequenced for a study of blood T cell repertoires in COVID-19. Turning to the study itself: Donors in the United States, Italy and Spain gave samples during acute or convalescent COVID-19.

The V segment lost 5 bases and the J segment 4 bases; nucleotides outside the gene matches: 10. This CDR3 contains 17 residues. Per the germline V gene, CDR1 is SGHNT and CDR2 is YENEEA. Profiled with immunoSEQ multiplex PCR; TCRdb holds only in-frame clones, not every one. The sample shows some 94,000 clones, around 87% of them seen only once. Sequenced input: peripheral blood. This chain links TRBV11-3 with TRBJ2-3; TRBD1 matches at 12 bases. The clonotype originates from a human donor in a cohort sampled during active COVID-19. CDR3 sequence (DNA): TGTGCCAGCAGCCAGGCTCCGGGACAGGGGGCCTCAGATACGCAGTATTTT. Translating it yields CASSQAPGQGASDTQYF.